The sequence of this TCR beta chain was determined in a study of cytomegalovirus exposure and HLA in healthy donors (dated by TCRdb to between 2016 and 2019). About the investigation overall: According to an earlier analysis of several hundred of the donors, some 180 million T cells yielded 95 million to 140 million unique TCR beta sequences and approximately 280 Gb of sequence data. An early release covering about 600 HLA-typed donors comprised around 300 gigabases of sequencing data and around 85 million unique TCR sequences. Across 300 to 400 genotyped donors of the cohort, an average of about 240,000 unique TCR beta nucleotide sequences per donor were sequenced, and 15% to 20% of those sequences were non-productive. In the later analysis, no new phenotypic data were used to find candidate immune exposures; instead, reliance was placed on TCR beta sequences and their occurrence across donors. Every repertoire in the discovery cohort had been generated on one and the same sequencing platform. The study aimed to test whether cataloging public T cell receptors could reveal signatures of past pathogen exposure. To study patterns of TCR occurrence, a later analysis re-analyzed previously published TCR beta repertoires from hundreds of donors and added high-resolution HLA genotyping. HLA typing covered class I and class II loci at four-digit resolution. Roughly 5 DR-DQ haplotypes were handled as single units for association and clustering because linkage in the cohort was strong. Donor age, sex, ethnicity and CMV serostatus were collected together with the repertoire data. To decide whether each TCR beta V gene segment behaved as functional or pseudogenic, an earlier analysis of approximately 590 of the donors relied on high-throughput TCR beta sequencing. To predict cytomegalovirus infection status, the study brought together high-throughput TCR immunosequencing, statistical association of individual TCRs with disease status, and machine learning. The number of donors typed differed by locus, with 629-630 for A, B, C, DRB1 and DQB1, 522 for DQA1, 600 to 610 for DPA1, and roughly 450 for DPB1. The study used immunosequencing to profile the T cell repertoires of 600 to 850 subjects and linked those repertoires to cytomegalovirus serostatus. Along with the approximately 700-subject first cohort, a separate validation cohort of some 130 different subjects was used. A later genetic analysis took genome-wide SNP genotypes for about 55% of the 666 donors and used that subset as a discovery cohort. Of the 300 to 500 genotyped donors, 70% to 90% were placed in the genetic ancestry cluster associated with self-reported Caucasian donors.

Notes on this clone: Its antigen remains unidentified. There are no base qualities to consult, and no much larger clone falls within one base.

Receptor libraries were prepared by the immunoSEQ multiplex PCR assay. A mixture of 60 forward primers for TCR Vbeta segments and 13 reverse primers for TCR Jbeta segments was used in the multiplex PCR. The CDR3 region of rearranged TCR beta genes was amplified from genomic DNA with a multiplex PCR assay. Amplified TCR beta libraries were sequenced as 87-base-pair reads on the Illumina HiSeq System. The study's processing was this. A later analysis counted approximately 84 million unique TCR beta chains across the 550 to 800 repertoires, and some 11 million of these chains were shared by at least two donors. To remove PCR and sequencing errors, raw reads were error-corrected and collapsed into unique sequences using a nearest-neighbor algorithm that merged closely related sequences. V, D and J gene segments were assigned by aligning CDR3 sequences to IMGT reference sequences. For a sequence to be retained, at least a six-nucleotide match to both a V gene segment and a J gene segment was required. Rearrangements were called productive when the CDR3 lacked stop codons and stayed in frame with V and J; all others were non-productive. Following IMGT convention, CDR3 was defined as the stretch from the second conserved V-encoded cysteine up to the conserved J-encoded phenylalanine. The earlier analysis of 450 to 750 of the donors excluded any sequence lacking an unambiguous match to a single V gene segment. In an earlier analysis of 587 of the donors, V segments were called functional above 56.7% productive rearrangements and were called segregating when the between-donor standard deviation exceeded 5%. A statistical classification framework was built for diagnosing cytomegalovirus status from the catalog of TCR beta chain sequences. V and J gene assignment, in a later analysis, came from comparing TCR nucleotide sequences with IMGT/GENE-DB human TR gene sequences. Using the TCRdist pipeline, a later analysis assigned CDR3 sequences along with most-parsimonious VDJ recombination scenarios. A later analysis defined each TCR beta chain by its CDR3 amino acid sequence plus V-gene family, and excluded reads lacking a unique V-gene family. To address suspected cross-contamination and a sequencing artifact, a later analysis removed roughly 580 highly shared, low-generation-probability nucleotide sequences. For each public chain, a later analysis derived a clonal expansion index from normalized ranks of inferred template counts within each repertoire. In a later analysis, generation probabilities were computed with a VDJ recombination model fitted to out-of-frame rearrangements, and the resulting probabilities were checked against IGoR. Hypergeometric tests were used in a later analysis to score TCR-TCR, TCR-HLA and TCR-CMV co-occurrence, with a repertoire-size bias correction applied to the TCR pairs. A later analysis estimated false discovery rates by permuting HLA or CMV assignments 20 times. In a later analysis, co-occurring TCRs were grouped using DBSCAN, with TCRdist sequence similarity added in when clustering inside HLA-allele-positive subsets. Repertoires with fewer than 30,000 or more than 120,000 public chains, plus five repertoires with anomalous nucleotide sharing, were excluded from co-occurrence clustering. The table was pulled from immuneACCESS by TCRdb, which kept in-frame rearrangements only. Such tables lose some clones; where checked, under half of the loss comes from unresolved V genes, and the rest has no known cause. Clone size and V and J calls were adopted from that table, with D and trimming inferred from the DNA. Present in this sample are around 160,000 clones, 68% of which were seen just once. Approximately 1.3% of the sample comes from the top ten.

Relative to germline, V is 2 bases shorter and J is 0 bases shorter, with 9 bases between their ends. From the cysteine through the phenylalanine, the CDR3 covers 14 amino acids. Kept here is only the CDR3 DNA, which spans 42 bases and is read in frame from base 1. The germline V gene provides CDR1 SGHRS and CDR2 YFSETQ. The cohort comprised under 700 healthy bone marrow donors. Cohort members were all nominally healthy when sampled, although unrecorded immune exposures were likely present. The donor was CMV seronegative and belonged to the group of 352 seronegative cohort members. Each donor provided a peripheral blood sample, and peripheral blood mononuclear cells were used for TCR beta sequencing. The Qiagen DNeasy Blood Extraction Kit was used to extract genomic DNA from the blood cell samples. The paper as a whole reports these results and caveats: Some IMGT-functional V segments, including TRBV6-2 and TRBV6-3, could not be distinguished by the 87-base-pair reads and were therefore excluded. Cytomegalovirus status was reported to be diagnosed by the classifier with high specificity and sensitivity in both the original and validation cohorts. A later genetic analysis reported fewer N-insertions in productive TCRs among donors in an Asian-associated ancestry cluster than the roughly 700-donor mean. The presence/absence analyses assumed that sequencing depth was roughly uniform across donors, and that assumption may not be true. The sequencing pipeline was judged likely to have produced a cluster of highly shared sequence variants as a technical artifact. According to a later analysis, most CMV-associated TCR beta chains appeared to be HLA-restricted, and the HLA associations seemed to be driven largely by CMV exposure. The cohort was sequenced for TCR beta chains only, and without alpha or paired-chain data the features that could be detected were limited. In vitro tests confirmed that a few of the cytomegalovirus-associated TCR beta chains recognize cytomegalovirus antigens. According to a later analysis, parvovirus B19, influenza, CMV and Epstein-Barr virus appeared linked to several top co-occurrence clusters. The authors suggested that the approach could potentially be extended to other disease states and immunological phenotypes. Some 16 rarely observed V segments, including chromosome 9 orphons, were excluded from the earlier analysis of just under 600 of the donors because counts were too low. A further reported finding was that TCR beta sequences accurately predicted the HLA-A and HLA-B alleles for most subjects in the first cohort. A later analysis associated roughly 17,000 TCR beta sequences with specific HLA alleles at a false discovery rate of 0.05. The study listed over 150 TCR beta chains as associated with cytomegalovirus. Because HLA typing was unavailable for some donors at each locus, only the typed subset was used in association tests. V-gene and J-gene trimming of TCR beta chains was associated with a missense DCLRE1C variant in a later genetic analysis, and the association was replicated in an independent cohort. Most TCR sequences were observed very rarely across donors, whereas some public TCRs were present in many individuals. Linkage disequilibrium might explain the correlated functional status among segregating V segments, but an unknown experimental factor could not be ruled out. CMV serostatus was the only immune exposure information available for the cohort. In a later analysis, HLA-associated TCR beta chains were found to be more clonally expanded and to have lower generation probabilities than equally common non-associated chains. According to a later analysis, TCR association rates differed among HLA loci, with DRB1 alleles showing the most associated TCRs and HLA-C alleles showing the fewest. Broadly in line with IMGT annotations, most TCR beta V segments showed up in productive rearrangements about 90% or about 30% of the time in an earlier analysis of around 550 of the donors. When HLA alleles, especially DR and DQ, strongly co-occurred, attributing TCR associations to individual alleles was difficult.

Rearrangement joined TRBV5-1 to TRBJ2-7, with the identity of the D gene unclear. This receptor was taken from a man between 45 and 60 years old in good health and CMV-seronegative. The sample consisted of PBMCs. The nucleotides read TGCGCCAGCAGCTTCGGTACGGGCTCCTACGAGCAGTACTTC. It encodes CASSFGTGSYEQYF.